The 3 T cell receptor beta chains presented below share a single source sample, sequenced in a study of T cell changes during pregnancy in multiple sclerosis. Measured with immunoSEQ multiplex PCR; TCRdb has only the in-frame clones, and not every one. Here the sample spans 45,000 or so clones, 88% being singletons. The material was CD8+ T cells from peripheral blood mononuclear cells, obtained after pregnancy. Receptors originate from a female donor in good health, enrolled as a control in a pregnancy study.

The J gene is TRBJ2-2, the V gene TRBV29-1; 8 nucleotides match TRBD1. The CDR3 sequence is 12 residues long. After removal of 6 bases from V and 8 bases from J, the junction contained 5 bases not matched to a gene. From germline, CDR1 is SQVTM and CDR2 ANQGSEA. The CDR3: CSVGQGGGELFF. CDR3 nucleotides: TGCAGCGTCGGACAGGGAGGTGGGGAGCTGTTTTTT.

The V gene is TRBV28, the J gene TRBJ1-5, with no clear D. Trimming cost V 8 bases and J 4 bases, with 12 bases left between them. Germline lookup yields CDR1 MDHEN and CDR2 SYDVKM. This CDR3 region has 13 residues. The CDR3 region has the DNA TGTGCCAGCTCCGGGAGGTTAAATCAGCCCCAGCATTTT. It codes for CASSGRLNQPQHF.

The J gene is TRBJ1-1, the V gene TRBV7-8, with no clear D. This CDR3 has 15 amino acids. Germline V gene data show CDR1 as SGHVS and CDR2 as FQNEAQ. V lost 1 base to trimming and J lost 1 base, with 10 bases between them. The CDR3, as DNA: TGTGCCAGCAGCTTAGATCTGGCGGGGAACACTGAAGCTTTCTTT. Amino acids: CASSLDLAGNTEAFF.